This T cell receptor beta chain was identified during a study of blood T cell repertoires in COVID-19. About the study: Samples came from the United States, Italy and Spain, spanning acute and convalescent COVID-19. PBMCs, B-cell-depleted T cells, or T cells provided the cDNA or gDNA that made up the material.

Germline V gives CDR1 SEHNR, CDR2 FQNEAQ (reference sequence). The length of the CDR3 is 16 residues. V was clipped by 1 base and J by 4 bases, with 16 bases between them. Per the study methods: Amplification of reference gene primers provided the estimated nucleated cell counts. TCRdb keeps only in-frame clones here, not all; method: immunoSEQ multiplex PCR. Clone size and the V and J calls come from that table; the DNA yielded D and trimming. The sample consists of around 100,000 clones, approximately 83% of them appearing once. The chain carries TRBV7-9 and TRBJ1-1; D not certain. Sequences were obtained from peripheral blood. The receptor was derived from a woman between 70 and 85 years old with acute or convalescent COVID-19. The CDR3 loop is CASSLGQGETGTEAFF. CDR3 DNA sequence: TGTGCCAGCAGCTTAGGCCAAGGTGAGACGGGCACTGAAGCTTTCTTT.